Following are 9 T cell receptor beta chains from one sample sequenced in a study of shared T cell receptors in the human thymus. TCRdb's table, derived via immunoSEQ multiplex PCR, lists solely in-frame clones and lacks some. The sample includes about 540,000 clones, about 84% of them seen just once. These same data were also listed under a study on human thymus T cells.

Sequencing input: thymocytes. These receptors all stem from a boy less than two years old with a congenital heart defect.

The CDR3 here is CASGLVRRQGKDNEQFF. The CDR3 nucleotides are TGTGCTAGTGGTTTGGTACGTCGTCAGGGGAAGGACAATGAGCAGTTCTTC. The chain carries TRBV12-5 and TRBJ2-1, with a tentative D call TRBD1 (6 bases). Trimming took off 0 bases at V and 5 bases at J, with 17 bases between the two ends. Germline lookup yields CDR1 LGHNT and CDR2 FRNRAP. The CDR3 has 17 residues. The full variable domain, completed using reference TRBV12-5 and TRBJ2-1, is DARVTQTPRHKVTEMGQEVTMRCQPILGHNTVFWYRQTMMQGLELLAYFRNRAPLDDSGMPKDRFSAEMPDATLATLKIQPSEPRDSAVYFCASGLVRRQGKDNEQFFGPGTRLTVL.

The V and J genes are TRBV5-1 and TRBJ2-3, with 7 bases matching TRBD2. This CDR3 comprises 16 residues. The V gene end was trimmed by 6 bases and the J gene end by 3 bases; junction bases not matched to a gene: 13. Germline CDR1 SGHRS, CDR2 YFSETQ. Written as DNA, the CDR3 is TGCGCCAGCACCTCCTTCAGCGGGGCGCGGACAGATACGCAGTATTTT. It specifies CASTSFSGARTDTQYF.

The chain carries TRBV10-1 and TRBJ2-1, with 9 bases fitting TRBD2. The CDR3 is made up of 17 amino acids. Germline values: CDR1 WNHNN, CDR2 SYGVQD (reference sequence). J lost 7 bases, V lost 5 bases, and 15 bases had no gene match. The CDR3 sequence is CASSPQTSGVPPNEQFF. CDR3 DNA sequence: TGCGCCAGCAGTCCTCAGACTAGCGGAGTCCCCCCAAATGAGCAGTTCTTC.

This chain joins TRBV18 and TRBJ1-3, with D hard to call. Germline V CDR1 and CDR2: KGHSH, LQKENI. Trimming shortened V by 5 bases and J by 0 bases, and 11 bases separated the two germline ends. This CDR3 is built from 15 residues. CDR3: CASSAGRGSGNTIYF. The CDR3 region has the DNA TGTGCCAGCTCAGCCGGACGGGGCTCTGGAAACACCATATATTTT.

This clone was detected a few times. The chain links TRBV5-1 to TRBJ2-1, with 7 bases matching TRBD2. The CDR3 consists of 16 residues. CDR1 is SGHRS and CDR2 is YFSETQ in the germline V gene. Unmatched junction bases numbered 8, after V lost 0 bases and J lost 5 bases. CDR3 in DNA: TGCGCCAGCAGCTTGGAGTCGGGGGGACTCGACAATGAGCAGTTCTTC. Translated: CASSLESGGLDNEQFF.

The chain joins TRBV9 to TRBJ1-2; 9 bases agree with TRBD1. The CDR3 has 15 amino acids. J lost 7 bases, V lost 0 bases, and 7 bases had no gene match. From germline, CDR1 is SGDLS and CDR2 YYNGEE. The CDR3 loop is CASSVGTGGNCGYTF. Written as DNA, the CDR3 is TGTGCCAGCAGCGTAGGTACAGGGGGCAATTGTGGCTACACCTTC.

This rearrangement joins TRBV30 to TRBJ1-1; no clear D. CDR1 and CDR2 from the germline V gene are GTSNPN and SVGIG (reference sequence). V was trimmed by 8 bases and J by 7 bases, leaving 14 bases between them. The CDR3 has 11 residues. The CDR3 protein is CAALKGGEAFF. CDR3 nucleotides: TGTGCCGCCCTAAAAGGCGGTGAAGCTTTCTTT.

This chain joins TRBV6-1 and TRBJ2-5; tentative D call: TRBD1 (5 bases). Trimming left V 7 bases short and J 1 base short, with 10 bases between. Germline values: CDR1 MNHNS, CDR2 SASEGT. This CDR3 contains 13 residues. The CDR3 DNA sequence: TGTGCCAGCAAAGACAGCCTCCAAGAGACCCAGTACTTC. Encoded protein: CASKDSLQETQYF.

The CDR3 nucleotides read TGTGCCAGTAGTATTGGGACAGGGCATGAAAAACTGTTTTTT. This sequence encodes CASSIGTGHEKLFF. This chain joins TRBV19 and TRBJ1-4; 9 bases align to TRBD1. The trim removed 3 bases at V and 6 bases at J, leaving 2 bases unmatched. CDR1 and CDR2 (germline): LNHDA, SQIVND (reference sequence). CDR3 length: 14 amino acids.